This T cell receptor (beta chain) appears in the sequencing data of a study of glioma-infiltrating T cells. V lost 3 bases to trimming and J lost 3 bases, with 8 bases between them. CDR3 length equals 13 residues. This clonotype was counted many times. Amplification of TCR alpha and beta CDR3 regions from RNA used iRepertoire nested multiplex PCR. TCRdb redid the calling of the multiplex PCR reads with MiXCR, one entry per CDR3 protein. The repertoire consists of 95,000 to 110,000 distinct CDR3 sequences, with around 29% occurring once and the leading ten covering approximately 43%. This clonotype originated in a human donor with low-grade glioma or glioblastoma, undergoing nonglioma brain surgery, or in good health (not recorded which). The sample was glioma tissue, nonneoplastic brain tissue, or PBMCs (not recorded which). The V call is TRBV12-3 or TRBV12-4, the J call TRBJ1-2, with a possible D match to TRBD1 (6 bases). CDR3 sequence reads: CASSLDRYYGYTF. The DNA for the CDR3 is TGTGCCAGCAGTTTGGACAGATACTATGGCTACACCTTC.